This TCR beta chain was identified during a study of blood T cell repertoires in COVID-19. The overall study: Samples came from the United States, Italy and Spain, spanning acute and convalescent COVID-19. T cells, B-cell-depleted T cells, or PBMCs provided the cDNA or gDNA that served as material.

In the authors' methods: Quantification of nucleated cells was approximated via reference gene primer amplification. Profiled with immunoSEQ multiplex PCR; TCRdb holds only in-frame clones, not every one. V and J calls and clone size are given by that table; D and trimming were obtained from the DNA. The sample yields around 200,000 clones, about 86% seen once. CDR3 length: 16 amino acids. The germline gives CDR1 LGHNA, CDR2 YSLEER. With 3 bases removed from V and 0 bases from J, the gap between germline ends came to 12 bases. The sample consisted of peripheral blood. The V and J genes are TRBV4-3 and TRBJ2-1, with D unresolved. The sequence derives from a woman aged 50 to 60 with acute or convalescent COVID-19. The CDR3 loop is CASSQVIEVSYNEQFF. CDR3 nucleotides: TGCGCCAGCAGCCAGGTCATAGAGGTCTCCTACAATGAGCAGTTCTTC.